The 10 T cell receptor beta chains given below trace back to one sample, sequenced in a study of OX40 agonist ivuxolimab in advanced cancers. The data were produced by immunoSEQ multiplex PCR, yet TCRdb's version contains in-frame clones alone and is incomplete. The sample holds roughly 69,000 clones, about 87% seen once. The material was CD4+ or CD8+ T cells sorted from blood, obtained in a trial of the OX40 agonist ivuxolimab. Receptors were obtained from an adult with an advanced solid tumor such as melanoma, head and neck, liver or kidney cancer.

This chain connects TRBV9 to TRBJ1-4; maybe TRBD1 (5 bases). V was pared by 4 bases and J by 4 bases, with 14 bases between. The CDR3 extends over 15 amino acids. The V gene's germline CDR1 is SGDLS and CDR2 YYNGEE. The CDR3 DNA follows: TGTGCCAGCAGCAGAAATGGGGGGAGTAATGAAAAACTGTTTTTT. Residues: CASSRNGGSNEKLFF. Filled out from reference TRBV9 and TRBJ1-4, the complete variable domain reads DSGVTQTPKHLITATGQRVTLRCSPRSGDLSVYWYQQSLDQGLQFLIQYYNGEERAKGNILERFSAQQFPDLHSELNLSSLELGDSALYFCASSRNGGSNEKLFFGSGTQLSVL.

V gene TRBV11-2 combines with J gene TRBJ1-1; D might be TRBD1 (5 bases). The CDR3 contains 12 residues. Trimming left V 0 bases short and J 10 bases short, with 9 bases between. Looked up from germline, CDR1 is SGHAT and CDR2 is FQNNGV. CDR3 coding DNA: TGTGCCAGCAGCTTAGATCTAAGGGGAGCTTTCTTT. This codes for CASSLDLRGAFF.

The chain joins TRBV5-1 to TRBJ1-5; 8 bases align to TRBD1. CDR3 length: 14 residues. Germline CDR1 reads SGHRS; CDR2 reads YFSETQ. The J segment lost 5 bases and the V segment lost 4 bases, leaving 5 bases of the junction unmatched. As DNA, the CDR3 is TGCGCCAGCAGCCCGGACAGGGTAGATCAGCCCCAGCATTTT. This translates into CASSPDRVDQPQHF.

This chain joins TRBV2 and TRBJ1-4, with D possibly TRBD1 on 5 matching bases. V lost 7 bases and J 8 bases, leaving 20 bases between the germline ends. CDR3 size: 15 residues. CDR1 and CDR2 from the germline V gene are SNHLY and FYNNEI. CDR3 sequence: CASILAGGTGEKLFF. Written as DNA, the CDR3 is TGTGCCAGCATTCTGGCGGGAGGGACGGGCGAAAAACTGTTTTTT.

The V and J genes are TRBV5-4 and TRBJ1-2; D might be TRBD1 (6 bases). CDR3 length: 13 amino acids. V lost 5 bases and J 3 bases, leaving 11 bases between the germline ends. Germline CDR1 SGHNT, CDR2 YYREEE (reference sequence). As DNA, the CDR3 is TGTGCCAGCAGTCCGGACAGCCACTATGGCTACACCTTC. Protein product: CASSPDSHYGYTF.

The V gene is TRBV30, the J gene TRBJ1-1; no reliable D call. This CDR3 contains 13 residues. CDR1 is GTSNPN, CDR2 SVGIG, per germline (reference sequence). V was trimmed by 8 bases and J by 5 bases, leaving 18 bases between them. The CDR3 is CAGEAGTETEAFF. DNA of the CDR3: TGTGCCGGGGAGGCTGGCACCGAGACTGAAGCTTTCTTT.

This clone was found once. V and J are TRBV4-3 and TRBJ2-7; maybe TRBD1 (7 bases). This CDR3 spans 14 amino acids. The V gene's germline CDR1 is LGHNA and CDR2 YSLEER. V gave up 1 base and J gave up 3 bases, with 10 bases separating them. This CDR3 reads CASSQAQGGYEQYF. In nucleotides, the CDR3 is TGCGCCAGCAGCCAAGCCCAGGGGGGCTACGAGCAGTACTTC.

This clone appeared a single time. This chain joins TRBV7-6 and TRBJ2-7, with D perhaps TRBD1 or TRBD2 (5 bases each). The CDR3 has 14 amino acids. CDR1 and CDR2 (germline): SGHVS, FNYEAQ. Trimming pared 5 bases from V and 2 bases from J, leaving 13 bases between. CDR3 sequence reads: CASSLGRGPYEQYF. Written as DNA, the CDR3 is TGTGCCAGCAGCCTGGGTCGGGGACCCTACGAGCAGTACTTC. Full variable domain (rest looked up from reference TRBV7-6 and TRBJ2-7): GAGVSQSPRYKVTKRGQDVALRCDPISGHVSLYWYRQALGQGPEFLTYFNYEAQQDKSGLPNDRFSAERPEGSISTLTIQRTEQRDSAMYRCASSLGRGPYEQYFGPGTRLTVT.

This chain uses TRBV2 with TRBJ1-1, with 7 bases matching TRBD1. Germline V lookup: CDR1 SNHLY, CDR2 FYNNEI. The trim removed 6 bases at V and 2 bases at J, leaving 6 bases unmatched. The CDR3 consists of 14 residues. The CDR3 DNA reads TGTGCCAGCAGGCTACAGGGGACTAACACTGAAGCTTTCTTT. This encodes CASRLQGTNTEAFF.

This clone was found a few times. This chain's CDR3 is CASRPSEAMNTEAFF. Written as DNA, the CDR3 is TGTGCCAGCAGGCCATCGGAGGCTATGAACACTGAAGCTTTCTTT. The V and J genes are TRBV28 and TRBJ1-1, with D uncertain. Germline loops: CDR1 MDHEN, CDR2 SYDVKM. The CDR3 spans 15 residues. The V end was cut by 6 bases, the J end by 0 bases, with 14 bases between. Full variable domain (rest looked up from reference TRBV28 and TRBJ1-1): DVKVTQSSRYLVKRTGEKVFLECVQDMDHENMFWYRQDPGLGLRLIYFSYDVKMKEKGDIPEGYSVSREKKERFSLILESASTNQTSMYLCASRPSEAMNTEAFFGQGTRLTVV.